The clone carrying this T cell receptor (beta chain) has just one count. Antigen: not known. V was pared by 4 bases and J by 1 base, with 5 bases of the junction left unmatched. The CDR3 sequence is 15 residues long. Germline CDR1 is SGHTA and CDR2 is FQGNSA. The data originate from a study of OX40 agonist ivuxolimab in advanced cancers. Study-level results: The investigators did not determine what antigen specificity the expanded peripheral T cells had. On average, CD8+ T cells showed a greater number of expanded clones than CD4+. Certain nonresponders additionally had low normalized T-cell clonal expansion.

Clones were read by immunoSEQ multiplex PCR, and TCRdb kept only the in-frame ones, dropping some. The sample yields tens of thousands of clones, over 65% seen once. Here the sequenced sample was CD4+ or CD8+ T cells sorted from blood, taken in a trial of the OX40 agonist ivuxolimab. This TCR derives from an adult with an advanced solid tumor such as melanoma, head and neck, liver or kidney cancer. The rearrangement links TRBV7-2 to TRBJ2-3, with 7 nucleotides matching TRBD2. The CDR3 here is CASSSTSVRTDTQYF. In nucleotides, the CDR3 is TGTGCCAGCAGCTCCACTAGCGTGCGCACAGATACGCAGTATTTT.